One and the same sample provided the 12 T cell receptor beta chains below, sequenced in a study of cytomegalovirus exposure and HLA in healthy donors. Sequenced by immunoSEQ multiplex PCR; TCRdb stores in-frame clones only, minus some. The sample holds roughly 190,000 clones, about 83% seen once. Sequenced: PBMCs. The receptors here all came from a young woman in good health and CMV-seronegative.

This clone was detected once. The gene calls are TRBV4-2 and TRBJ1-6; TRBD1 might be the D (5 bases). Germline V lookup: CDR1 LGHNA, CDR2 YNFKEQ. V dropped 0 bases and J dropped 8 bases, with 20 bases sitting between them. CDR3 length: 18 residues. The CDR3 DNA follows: TGTGCCAGCAGCCAAGATCTGTTGAAGGACACGGGTTATTCACCCCTCCACTTT. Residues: CASSQDLLKDTGYSPLHF.

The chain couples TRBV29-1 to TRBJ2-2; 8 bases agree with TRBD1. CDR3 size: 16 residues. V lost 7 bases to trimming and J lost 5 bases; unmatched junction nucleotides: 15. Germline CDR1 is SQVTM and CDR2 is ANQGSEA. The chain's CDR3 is CSAKGAGGADTGELFF. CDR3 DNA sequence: TGCAGCGCTAAGGGGGCAGGGGGCGCTGATACCGGGGAGCTGTTTTTT.

The CDR3 DNA reads as TGTGCCAGCAGAGGACAGGAAGCTTTCTTT. Its translation: CASRGQEAFF. This chain joins TRBV2 and TRBJ1-1; perhaps TRBD1 as D (6 bases). The CDR3 spans 10 residues. V lost 6 bases, J lost 8 bases, and 7 bases lay in between. CDR1 and CDR2 from the germline V gene are SNHLY and FYNNEI. The full variable domain, completed using reference TRBV2 and TRBJ1-1, is EPEVTQTPSHQVTQMGQEVILRCVPISNHLYFYWYRQILGQKVEFLVSFYNNEISEKSEIFDDQFSVERPDGSNFTLKIRSTKLEDSAMYFCASRGQEAFFGQGTRLTVV.

CDR3 sequence reads: CASSLLENYNEQFF. The CDR3 region has the DNA TGCGCCAGCAGCTTGTTAGAAAACTACAATGAGCAGTTCTTC. The V and J genes are TRBV5-1 and TRBJ2-1; D call uncertain. Germline CDR1 and CDR2: SGHRS and YFSETQ. The CDR3 loop spans 14 amino acids. Trimming cost V 1 base and J 3 bases, with 8 bases left between them. Based on the CDR3 plus reference TRBV5-1 and TRBJ2-1, the full variable domain is KAGVTQTPRYLIKTRGQQVTLSCSPISGHRSVSWYQQTPGQGLQFLFEYFSETQRNKGNFPGRFSGRQFSNSRSEMNVSTLELGDSALYLCASSLLENYNEQFFGPGTRLTVL.

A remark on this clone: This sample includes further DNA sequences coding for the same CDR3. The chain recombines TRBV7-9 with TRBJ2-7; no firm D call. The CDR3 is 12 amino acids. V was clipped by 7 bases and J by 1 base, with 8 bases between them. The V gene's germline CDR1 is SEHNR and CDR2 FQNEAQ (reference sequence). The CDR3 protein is CASTPGSYEQYF. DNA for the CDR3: TGTGCCAGCACCCCCGGTTCCTACGAGCAGTACTTC.

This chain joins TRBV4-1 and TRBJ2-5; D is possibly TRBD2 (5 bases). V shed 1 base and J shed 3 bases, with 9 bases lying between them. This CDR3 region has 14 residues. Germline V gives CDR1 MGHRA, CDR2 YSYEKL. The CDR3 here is CASSQVSSKETQYF. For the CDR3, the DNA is TGCGCCAGCAGCCAAGTCTCTAGCAAAGAGACCCAGTACTTC.

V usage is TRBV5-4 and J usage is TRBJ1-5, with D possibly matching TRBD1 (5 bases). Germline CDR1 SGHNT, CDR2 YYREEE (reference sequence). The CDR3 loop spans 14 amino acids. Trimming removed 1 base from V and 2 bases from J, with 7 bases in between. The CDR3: CASSLKGGNQPQHF. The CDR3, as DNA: TGTGCCAGCAGCTTGAAAGGGGGCAATCAGCCCCAGCATTTT. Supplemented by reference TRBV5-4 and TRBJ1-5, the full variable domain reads ETGVTQSPTHLIKTRGQQVTLRCSSQSGHNTVSWYQQALGQGPQFIFQYYREEENGRGNFPPRFSGLQFPNYSSELNVNALELDDSALYLCASSLKGGNQPQHFGDGTRLSIL.

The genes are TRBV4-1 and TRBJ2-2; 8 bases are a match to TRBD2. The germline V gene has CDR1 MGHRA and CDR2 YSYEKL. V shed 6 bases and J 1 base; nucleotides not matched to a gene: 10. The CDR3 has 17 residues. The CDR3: CASRNSGGRMNTGELFF. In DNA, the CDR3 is TGCGCCAGCAGAAATTCTGGCGGGAGGATGAACACCGGGGAGCTGTTTTTT.

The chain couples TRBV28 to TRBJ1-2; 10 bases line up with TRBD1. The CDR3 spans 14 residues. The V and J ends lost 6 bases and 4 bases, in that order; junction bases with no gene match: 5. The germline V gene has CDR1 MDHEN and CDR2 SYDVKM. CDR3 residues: CASRVTGGIYGYTF. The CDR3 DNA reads TGTGCCAGCAGGGTGACAGGGGGCATCTATGGCTACACCTTC.

CDR3 nucleotide sequence: TGTGCCAGCAGCTTAGGGACGGGAAGCTCCTACAATGAGCAGTTCTTC. Its protein is CASSLGTGSSYNEQFF. The genes are TRBV11-2 and TRBJ2-1, with TRBD2 as a possible D gene (5 bases). Germline loops: CDR1 SGHAT, CDR2 FQNNGV. The germline V and J ends were trimmed by 1 base and 0 bases, with 10 bases remaining between them. The CDR3 length is 16 residues.

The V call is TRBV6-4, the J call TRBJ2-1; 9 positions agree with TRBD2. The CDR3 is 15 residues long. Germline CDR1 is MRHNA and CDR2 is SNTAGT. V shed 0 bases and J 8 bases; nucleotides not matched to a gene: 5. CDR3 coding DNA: TGTGCCAGCAGTGACTCCGGGACTAGCTCCCATGAGCAGTTCTTC. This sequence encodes CASSDSGTSSHEQFF.

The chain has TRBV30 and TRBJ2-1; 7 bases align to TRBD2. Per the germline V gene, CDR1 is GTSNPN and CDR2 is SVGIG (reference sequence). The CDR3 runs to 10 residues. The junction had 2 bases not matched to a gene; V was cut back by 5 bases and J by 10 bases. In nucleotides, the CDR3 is TGTGCCTGGGGGGAGGGAGAGCAGTTCTTC. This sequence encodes CAWGEGEQFF. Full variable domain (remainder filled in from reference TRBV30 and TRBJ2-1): SQTIHQWPATLVQPVGSPLSLECTVEGTSNPNLYWYRQAAGRGLQLLFYSVGIGQISSEVPQNLSASRPQDRQFILSSKKLLLSDSGFYLCAWGEGEQFFGPGTRLTVL.